These 18 T cell receptor beta chains came from one sample sequenced in a study of identical twins. Via MiXCR, TCRdb re-called the 5' RACE reads, giving one row per CDR3 protein. The sample includes about 700,000 distinct CDR3 sequences, 8.6% of them seen just once. These data also formed part of another study, on yellow fever vaccine responses in identical twins.

The sequencing input was PBMCs. The receptors derive from a woman under 30 in good health.

This clonotype was picked up many times. The chain recombines TRBV4-3 with TRBJ2-7; D uncertain. Germline-derived CDR1 and CDR2 are LGHNA and YSLEER. V lost 1 base and J lost 2, with 12 bases in between. CDR3 length equals 15 residues. CDR3 nucleotide sequence: TGCGCCAGCAGCCAAGGATTTGACGGTACCTACGAGCAGTACTTC. It codes for CASSQGFDGTYEQYF.

This clonotype was counted many times. V and J are TRBV12-3 or TRBV12-4 and TRBJ2-3; the match to TRBD2 covers 9 bases. The CDR3 spans 15 residues. Unmatched junction bases numbered 7, after V lost 5 bases and J lost 4 bases. The CDR3 loop reads CASSGSGSSADTQYF. CDR3 DNA sequence: TGTGCCAGCAGTGGTAGCGGGAGTTCAGCAGATACGCAGTATTTT.

The J gene is TRBJ2-7, the V gene TRBV3-1, with 10 bases lining up with TRBD1. Germline assignment: CDR1 LGHDT and CDR2 YNNKEL (reference sequence). The length of the CDR3 is 14 residues. Trimming removed 2 bases from V and 5 bases from J; junction bases left unmatched: 3. CDR3 amino acids: CASSQRDRGNEQYF. In DNA form, the CDR3 reads TGTGCCAGCAGCCAAAGGGACAGGGGTAACGAGCAGTACTTC.

This clonotype was seen a handful of times. The chain is built from TRBV4-3 and TRBJ2-1; maybe TRBD2 (6 bases). The CDR3 has 16 residues. The germline gives CDR1 LGHNA, CDR2 YSLEER. Trimming took 0 bases from V and 4 from J, leaving 13 bases between them. CDR3 in amino acids: CASSQDKEGPYNEQFF. The DNA for the CDR3 is TGCGCCAGCAGCCAAGATAAGGAGGGCCCTTACAATGAGCAGTTCTTC.

Ten or more counts support this clonotype. The rearrangement links TRBV12-3 or TRBV12-4 to TRBJ2-5, with D unclear. V lost 7 bases to trimming and J lost 7 bases, with 16 bases between them. The CDR3 length is 13 residues. As DNA, the CDR3 is TGTGCCAGCACAGCCCTCGGGTGGGGGACCCAGTACTTC. Its translation: CASTALGWGTQYF.

The genes are TRBV29-1 and TRBJ2-7, with 9 bases fitting TRBD1. The CDR3 totals 15 residues. Trimming at V came to 4 bases and at J to 4 bases, leaving 11 bases not matched to a gene. The germline CDR1 and CDR2 sequences are SQVTM and ANQGSEA. The CDR3 nucleotides are TGCAGCGTTGGCGTCCCGGGACAGGGCCCTTACGAGCAGTACTTC. Translated, it gives CSVGVPGQGPYEQYF.

This clonotype has at least ten counts. The J gene is TRBJ2-5, the V gene TRBV7-2; D may be TRBD1 or TRBD2 (6 bases each). Germline V lookup: CDR1 SGHTA, CDR2 FQGNSA. This CDR3 has 15 amino acids. Trimming took 5 bases from V and 6 from J, leaving 19 bases between them. CDR3 in amino acids: CASSPLGGRVKTQYF. The CDR3, as DNA: TGTGCCAGCAGCCCCTTGGGGGGCAGGGTAAAGACCCAGTACTTC.

This clonotype appeared a few times. The V and J genes are TRBV4-3 and TRBJ2-1; possibly TRBD1 or TRBD2 for D (5 bases each). The germline CDR1 and CDR2 sequences are LGHNA and YSLEER. V shed 0 bases and J shed 9 bases, with 15 bases lying between them. The CDR3 sequence is 15 residues long. The CDR3 nucleotides read TGCGCCAGCAGCCAAGACCCGGGACCCCTAAGTGAGCAGTTCTTC. Protein: CASSQDPGPLSEQFF.

This clonotype has a count of ten or more. The chain carries TRBV25-1 and TRBJ1-1; 9 bases agree with TRBD1. V dropped 6 bases and J dropped 4; count of bases not matched to a gene: 6. The germline CDR1 and CDR2 sequences are MGHDK and SYGVNS. This CDR3 is 14 amino acids long. CDR3 loop: CASRRQGESTEAFF. The DNA of the CDR3 is TGTGCCAGCAGAAGACAGGGGGAGAGCACTGAAGCTTTCTTT.

This clonotype has a handful of counts. The CDR3 region is CASSVGSQKNEQFF. The CDR3 nucleotides read TGTGCCAGCAGTGTGGGGTCCCAAAAGAATGAGCAGTTCTTC. The chain couples TRBV2 to TRBJ2-1; D remains ambiguous. Between the trimmed V and J ends, which lost 4 bases and 7 bases, there was a span of 14 bases. CDR3 size: 14 residues. The germline V gene encodes CDR1 SNHLY and CDR2 FYNNEI.

The gene calls are TRBV6-2 or TRBV6-3 and TRBJ2-3; 9 nucleotides line up with TRBD1. Germline CDR1 is MNHEY and CDR2 is SVGEGT. Trimming removed 1 base from V and 6 bases from J; junction bases left unmatched: 11. CDR3 length: 17 amino acids. The CDR3 coding sequence is TGTGCCAGCAGTTACTTACCCCGGGACAGGGCGGTGGATACGCAGTATTTT. As protein: CASSYLPRDRAVDTQYF.

V usage is TRBV7-2 and J usage is TRBJ2-5; D uncertain. V gave up 8 bases and J gave up 5 bases, with 6 bases separating them. Germline CDR1 reads SGHTA; CDR2 reads FQGNSA. This CDR3 comprises 10 residues. CDR3 in DNA: TGTGCCAGCTTGGGGGAGACCCAGTACTTC. Amino acids: CASLGETQYF.

Ten or more counts support this clonotype. The V and J genes are TRBV5-1 and TRBJ2-3; 15 nucleotides align to TRBD2. Germline CDR1 is SGHRS and CDR2 is YFSETQ. V shed 4 bases, J shed 4 bases, and the junction held 4 bases outside the gene matches. CDR3 size: 16 residues. In DNA, the CDR3 is TGCGCCAGCAGCCTGGGACTAGCGGGAGGACCAGATACGCAGTATTTT. Protein sequence: CASSLGLAGGPDTQYF.

This clonotype was observed at least ten times. The V and J genes are TRBV7-9 and TRBJ2-7, with D perhaps TRBD2 (7 bases). The germline gives CDR1 SEHNR, CDR2 FQNEAQ (reference sequence). This CDR3 is 14 amino acids long. V lost 5 bases and J lost 2, with 13 bases in between. CDR3 nucleotide sequence: TGTGCCAGCAGCAACAGGGACTACCCCTACGAGCAGTACTTC. Protein product: CASSNRDYPYEQYF.

The V and J genes are TRBV28 and TRBJ1-5; a weak D match, TRBD1 (6 bases). The CDR3 totals 13 residues. Trimming removed 7 bases from V and 12 bases from J, with 19 bases in between. Germline V gene sequence: CDR1 MDHEN, CDR2 SYDVKM. For the CDR3, the DNA is TGTGCCAGCAAAGGGCAGGGGCTGTTCTTCCAGCATTTT. Translated: CASKGQGLFFQHF.

Many counts were recorded for this clonotype. The chain combines TRBV20-1 with TRBJ2-2; D uncertain. The germline gives CDR1 DFQATT, CDR2 SNEGSKA (reference sequence). CDR3 length: 16 amino acids. V shed 5 bases and J shed 2 bases, with 18 bases lying between them. The CDR3 loop is CSASRVADVNTGELFF. The CDR3 region has the DNA TGCAGTGCTTCTCGAGTGGCGGACGTCAACACCGGGGAGCTGTTTTTT.

This chain connects TRBV11-2 to TRBJ2-5, with D perhaps matching TRBD1 or TRBD2 (5 bases each). The CDR3 covers 16 residues. V shed 5 bases and J shed 3 bases, with 19 bases lying between them. Germline-derived CDR1 and CDR2 are SGHAT and FQNNGV. The CDR3 is CASSPPFGAFEETQYF. Written as DNA, the CDR3 is TGTGCCAGCAGCCCTCCGTTCGGGGCATTCGAAGAGACCCAGTACTTC. Supplemented by reference TRBV11-2 and TRBJ2-5, the full variable domain reads EAGVAQSPRYKIIEKRQSVAFWCNPISGHATLYWYQQILGQGPKLLIQFQNNGVVDDSQLPKDRFSAERLKGVDSTLKIQPAKLEDSAVYLCASSPPFGAFEETQYFGPGTRLLVL.

J is TRBJ2-2 and V is TRBV5-1; 9 bases match TRBD1. Germline lookup yields CDR1 SGHRS and CDR2 YFSETQ. This CDR3 is built from 17 residues. J was trimmed by 4 bases and V by 3 bases; bases with no gene match: 10. The CDR3 DNA sequence: TGCGCCAGCAGCTGGCCTTCGGACAGGGGAGGCACCGGGGAGCTGTTTTTT. This encodes CASSWPSDRGGTGELFF.